Listed here are 27 T cell receptor beta chains from one sample, sequenced in a study of control samples from healthy donors and cancer patients. Using immunoSEQ multiplex PCR, the repertoire was profiled, and TCRdb retains in-frame clones only, with some absent. This table has approximately 150,000 clones, 94% appearing once. Sequenced sample: PBMCs. These receptors were taken from a man aged 55-75 years with colorectal cancer.

The rearrangement uses TRBV7-9 and TRBJ2-7; D not resolved. This CDR3 comprises 14 residues. V was shortened by 0 bases and J by 7 bases, with 13 bases between the two germline ends. From germline, CDR1 is SEHNR and CDR2 FQNEAQ (reference sequence). The CDR3, as DNA: TGTGCCAGCAGCTTAGCGGTCGGCGCCGGTGAGCAGTACTTC. Amino acid sequence: CASSLAVGAGEQYF.

This clone has just a few counts. V is TRBV1 and J is TRBJ2-1; the DNA was not used to check the table's D call, TRBD2. TRBV1 is a listed pseudogene. The CDR3 loop spans 17 amino acids. CDR3 nucleotide sequence: TGCACCAGCAGCCCCTCGACTAGTTCTAATATCCTAGCTGAGCAGTTCTTC. Translation: CTSSPSTSSNILAEQFF.

The sample holds a few counts of this clone. V usage is TRBV19 and J usage is TRBJ2-4, with D maybe TRBD1 (7 bases). The V gene lost 5 bases and the J gene lost 4 bases, with 15 bases spanning the gap. The CDR3 length is 15 residues. Germline CDR1 LNHDA, CDR2 SQIVND (reference sequence). The CDR3 here is CASSAGQLLKNIQYF. CDR3 DNA sequence: TGTGCCAGTAGTGCGGGACAGTTATTAAAAAACATTCAGTACTTC.

The chain carries TRBV18 and TRBJ2-3, with D uncertain. V lost 3 bases and J 0 bases, leaving 10 bases between the germline ends. The V gene's germline CDR1 is KGHSH and CDR2 LQKENI. The CDR3 runs to 15 residues. The CDR3 DNA follows: TGTGCCAGCTCACCCAAACGAATAAGCACAGATACGCAGTATTTT. Amino acid sequence: CASSPKRISTDTQYF.

The chain recombines TRBV6-2 or TRBV6-3 with TRBJ2-1; tentative D call: TRBD2 (7 bases). The CDR3 is 17 amino acids. Trimming removed 0 bases from V and 2 bases from J, with 14 bases in between. Germline V gene sequence: CDR1 MNHEY, CDR2 SVGEGT. Written as DNA, the CDR3 is TGTGCCAGCAGTTACTCCGAGGCGGGGGCTACCTACAATGAGCAGTTCTTC. As protein: CASSYSEAGATYNEQFF.

V gene TRBV6-6 combines with J gene TRBJ1-3; a weak D match, TRBD1 (5 bases). CDR3 length: 15 residues. Trimming removed 5 bases at V and 0 bases at J, with 11 bases between. The V gene's germline CDR1 is MNHNY and CDR2 SVGAGI (reference sequence). The CDR3 DNA follows: TGTGCCAGCAGTATAGACGGGACCTCTGGAAACACCATATATTTT. Translated: CASSIDGTSGNTIYF.

This clone was seen just once. The chain carries TRBV20-1 and TRBJ2-5; D possibly corresponds to TRBD2 (5 bases). Germline CDR1 DFQATT, CDR2 SNEGSKA (reference sequence). The CDR3 runs to 11 residues. The germline V and J ends were trimmed by 7 bases and 0 bases, with 6 bases remaining between them. The CDR3 region is CSGRHQETQYF. The CDR3 region has the DNA TGCAGTGGGAGGCACCAAGAGACCCAGTACTTC.

This clone was seen a single time. This chain uses TRBV19 with TRBJ1-6; possibly TRBD1 for D (5 bases). The CDR3 covers 17 residues. Trimming took 0 bases from V and 3 from J, leaving 12 bases between them. CDR1 and CDR2 from the germline V gene are LNHDA and SQIVND (reference sequence). The chain's CDR3 is CASSIEFGAGYNSPLHF. The CDR3 DNA reads as TGTGCCAGTAGTATAGAGTTCGGGGCGGGCTATAATTCACCCCTCCACTTT.

This chain links TRBV18 with TRBJ2-1, with 13 nucleotides matching TRBD2. The CDR3 has 15 amino acids. Germline lookup yields CDR1 KGHSH and CDR2 LQKENI. V lost 2 bases, J lost 12 bases, and 7 bases stayed unmatched. The CDR3 bases are TGTGCCAGCTCACCATCGGGGACTAGCGGGATCGGGCAGTTCTTC. Translating it yields CASSPSGTSGIGQFF.

This chain joins TRBV4-1 and TRBJ2-3; D uncertain. The CDR3 runs 19 residues. Trimming left V 0 bases short and J 5 bases short, with 24 bases between. In germline, CDR1 is MGHRA, CDR2 YSYEKL. The CDR3 nucleotides read TGCGCCAGCAGCCAAGATCAGTTTTTAGCCGGGCAAGGTAGAGATACGCAGTATTTT. Encoded protein: CASSQDQFLAGQGRDTQYF.

This sequence joins TRBV7-9 and TRBJ2-2; unclear D gene. Germline V gene data show CDR1 as SEHNR and CDR2 as FQNEAQ (reference sequence). The CDR3 totals 13 residues. Deletions cut 2 bases from V and 5 bases from J, with 6 bases between. The CDR3 DNA reads as TGTGCCAGCAGCTTATCTAGGACCGGGGAGCTGTTTTTT. It encodes CASSLSRTGELFF.

The gene calls are TRBV9 and TRBJ1-4, with D unresolved. The CDR3 has 13 residues. V lost 4 bases, J lost 4 bases, and 8 bases lay in between. Looked up from germline, CDR1 is SGDLS and CDR2 is YYNGEE. In DNA, the CDR3 is TGTGCCAGCAGCCCCCCCGGTAATGAAAAACTGTTTTTT. Translated: CASSPPGNEKLFF.

The chain uses TRBV9 and TRBJ2-7; D is possibly TRBD2 (7 bases). Germline V gives CDR1 SGDLS, CDR2 YYNGEE. The CDR3 is 14 amino acids. The V and J ends lost 4 bases and 1 base respectively, with 12 bases between them. This CDR3 is CASSPRGGSYEQYF. The CDR3 DNA reads as TGTGCCAGCAGCCCGAGGGGGGGGTCCTACGAGCAGTACTTC.

The V gene is TRBV29-1, the J gene TRBJ2-3, with a tentative D call TRBD2 (7 bases). Germline CDR1 is SQVTM and CDR2 is ANQGSEA. Deletions cut 7 bases from V and 6 bases from J, with 14 bases between. The CDR3 contains 12 residues. DNA for the CDR3: TGCAGCGCCGGAGAGGGGGGGGATACGCAGTATTTT. Its protein product is CSAGEGGDTQYF.

V is TRBV14 and J is TRBJ2-5, with D perhaps assigned TRBD1 or TRBD2 (5 bases each). Trimming took off 4 bases at V and 4 bases at J, with 13 bases between the two ends. CDR1 and CDR2 from the germline V gene are SGHDN and FVKESK. This CDR3 spans 14 amino acids. The CDR3 DNA reads TGTGCCAGCAGCCGATCGGGACGCATAGAGACCCAGTACTTC. This codes for CASSRSGRIETQYF.

V is TRBV10-3 and J is TRBJ2-3; 9 nucleotides align to TRBD2. Losses at the gene ends were 11 bases for V and 2 bases for J; bases not matched to a gene: 2. CDR1 is ENHRY, CDR2 SYGVKD, per germline. This CDR3 spans 12 amino acids. In DNA form, the CDR3 reads TGTGCCGCTAGCGGGGACACAGATACGCAGTATTTT. It is translated as CAASGDTDTQYF.

This sequence joins TRBV5-1 and TRBJ2-5; 11 nucleotides line up with TRBD2. Germline CDR1 SGHRS, CDR2 YFSETQ. After removal of 3 bases from V and 2 bases from J, the junction contained 6 bases not matched to a gene. This CDR3 spans 16 amino acids. The CDR3 loop is CASSSPTSGVQETQYF. Here the CDR3 DNA reads TGCGCCAGCAGCTCCCCGACTAGCGGGGTTCAAGAGACCCAGTACTTC.

The chain has TRBV3-1 (or the pseudogene TRBV3-2) and TRBJ2-7; D may match TRBD1 or TRBD2 (6 bases each). V lost 0 bases, J lost 2 bases, and 11 bases lay in between. The CDR3 is 15 amino acids. Germline assignment: CDR1 LGHDT and CDR2 YNNKEL (reference sequence). The CDR3 nucleotides read TGTGCCAGCAGCCAAGAGGGGGGCGTGACCTACGAGCAGTACTTC. Translation: CASSQEGGVTYEQYF.

This chain joins TRBV7-9 and TRBJ2-2; maybe TRBD1 (5 bases). Trimming shortened V by 2 bases and J by 6 bases, and 16 bases separated the two germline ends. The germline V gene has CDR1 SEHNR and CDR2 FQNEAQ (reference sequence). There are 16 residues in the CDR3. CDR3 in DNA: TGTGCCAGCAGCTTATCAGGGTTCAGTGACGCCGGGGAGCTGTTTTTT. This codes for CASSLSGFSDAGELFF.

This clone appeared a few times. The CDR3 DNA reads TGTGCCAGCAGCTTTGGGGACAATCAGCCCCAGCATTTT. Its protein is CASSFGDNQPQHF. The rearrangement links TRBV11-2 to TRBJ1-5; no reliable D call. This CDR3 comprises 13 residues. V was clipped by 3 bases and J by 3 bases, with 6 bases between them. CDR1 and CDR2 (germline): SGHAT, FQNNGV.

The gene calls are TRBV28 and TRBJ2-7, with 14 bases matching TRBD2. The V gene end was trimmed by 6 bases and the J gene end by 2 bases; junction bases not matched to a gene: 9. Germline assignment: CDR1 MDHEN and CDR2 SYDVKM. There are 17 residues in the CDR3. The CDR3 sequence: CASRGLAGEIGTYEQYF. The DNA for the CDR3 is TGTGCCAGCAGGGGACTAGCGGGAGAAATCGGGACCTACGAGCAGTACTTC.

This clone was seen a single time. Other nucleotide sequences from this sample produce the same CDR3. The chain has TRBV19 and TRBJ2-7; 8 bases agree with TRBD1. In germline, CDR1 is LNHDA, CDR2 SQIVND (reference sequence). Germline trimming cut 6 bases from V and 2 bases from J; bases unmatched to any gene: 3. The CDR3 contains 13 residues. CDR3 in amino acids: CASRGTGTYEQYF. The CDR3 DNA is TGTGCCAGTAGAGGGACAGGAACCTACGAGCAGTACTTC.

This chain uses TRBV10-3 with TRBJ2-5; TRBD2 aligns across 8 bases. CDR1 and CDR2 (germline): ENHRY, SYGVKD. This CDR3 is 14 amino acids long. Trimming at V came to 10 bases and at J to 4 bases, leaving 11 bases not matched to a gene. CDR3 sequence reads: CATAMGGGTETQYF. The CDR3, as DNA: TGTGCCACCGCCATGGGCGGGGGGACAGAGACCCAGTACTTC.

The chain has TRBV19 and TRBJ1-3; the match to TRBD1 covers 10 bases. Germline V gives CDR1 LNHDA, CDR2 SQIVND (reference sequence). V dropped 10 bases and J dropped 0; count of bases not matched to a gene: 9. The CDR3 has 16 residues. The CDR3 here is CATRTGGIDSGNTIYF. The DNA for the CDR3 is TGTGCCACCCGGACAGGGGGAATTGACTCTGGAAACACCATATATTTT.

V and J are TRBV19 and TRBJ1-5; TRBD1 agrees at 10 bases. The length of the CDR3 is 16 residues. The germline gives CDR1 LNHDA, CDR2 SQIVND (reference sequence). The V and J ends lost 10 bases and 6 bases, in that order; junction bases with no gene match: 15. The CDR3 coding sequence is TGTGCCACTAGCGGGACAGGGGCCAGGGGGAGTCAGCCCCAGCATTTT. As protein: CATSGTGARGSQPQHF.

The chain recombines TRBV19 with TRBJ1-1; 9 bases are a match to TRBD1. The ends lost 5 bases at V and 0 bases at J; junction bases unmatched: 16. Germline V gene sequence: CDR1 LNHDA, CDR2 SQIVND (reference sequence). The CDR3 covers 19 residues. This CDR3 reads CASSPYWGQGMEMNTEAFF. For the CDR3, the DNA is TGTGCCAGTAGTCCCTACTGGGGACAGGGAATGGAAATGAACACTGAAGCTTTCTTT.

CDR3 DNA: TGTGCCAGCGGATGGGACAGGGTCGCAGATACGCAGTATTTT. Translating gives CASGWDRVADTQYF. This sequence joins TRBV5-4 and TRBJ2-3; 9 bases are shared with TRBD1. This CDR3 is built from 14 residues. V was pared by 7 bases and J by 4 bases, with 7 bases of the junction left unmatched. Germline CDR1 SGHNT, CDR2 YYREEE (reference sequence).